This TCR beta chain was documented in a study of blood T cell repertoires in COVID-19. Study-level background: T cells, B-cell-depleted T cells, or PBMCs supplied cDNA or gDNA.

The V and J ends lost 0 bases and 1 base, in that order; junction bases with no gene match: 3. The CDR3 sequence is 15 residues long. Germline loops: CDR1 SGDLS, CDR2 YYNGEE. The table came from immunoSEQ multiplex PCR; TCRdb's copy has only in-frame clones and leaves some out. The sample lists a few hundred thousand clones, about 90% occurring once. The TCR originated in a man in his late teens or twenties with COVID-19, enrolled during active disease. V gene TRBV9 combines with J gene TRBJ2-7; 8 bases fit TRBD2. Input material: peripheral blood. CDR3 sequence: CASSVEAGASYEQYF. CDR3 DNA sequence: TGTGCCAGCAGCGTAGAAGCGGGAGCGTCCTACGAGCAGTACTTC.